The entry below describes one T cell receptor beta chain. Its antigen is unknown. Time point meaning: blood 4 weeks post-SBRT, at nephrectomy. Treatment here: 15 Gy SBRT to primary tumor, nephrectomy 4 weeks later. Method: immunoSEQ multiplex PCR; TCRdb's copy keeps in-frame clones and lacks some. This sample has about 170,000 clones, with roughly 90% found just once. The entry originates in a study of radiation and T cells in renal cell carcinoma. Study-level points and caveats: Pretreatment tumor biopsies were lacking, so baseline clonotypes are unknown. Top tumor clonotypes rose in blood 2 weeks post-radiation, then contracted.

The CDR3 extends over 15 amino acids. Per germline, CDR1 SNHLY and CDR2 FYNNEI. Unmatched junction bases numbered 10, after V lost 10 bases and J lost 1 base. The genes are TRBV2 and TRBJ1-1, with 9 nucleotides matching TRBD1. The starting material was blood, obtained from a patient whose treatment included radiotherapy and nephrectomy. The TCR originated in a woman aged 45-60 years with renal cell carcinoma. CDR3 bases: TGTGCCATACCACAGGGGGCCCTGGGGAACACTGAAGCTTTCTTT. Its protein is CAIPQGALGNTEAFF.